This T cell receptor beta chain comes out of a study of long-term antiretroviral therapy in people with HIV. Findings of the study overall: ART-treated samples gained diversity yet remained below transplant donor controls.

A word on this clone: Its antigen is still unknown. A read error may produce the germline difference seen at one junction end.

The CDR3 is made up of 15 amino acids. CDR1 and CDR2 (germline): LGHNA, YNFKEQ. Survey-level immunoSEQ v3.0 assays were run. Sequencing of each sample targeted about 40,000-50,000 T-cell genomes. Here immunoSEQ multiplex PCR was the method, and the copy in TCRdb shows in-frame clones only, minus some. The sample records roughly 30,000 clones, roughly 92% being singletons. The specimen comprised unsorted PBMCs, sampled 3.1 years after starting antiretroviral therapy. The chain recombines TRBV4-2 with TRBJ2-7; 9 bases align to TRBD2. The sequence came from a man aged 18 to 35 with HIV. The CDR3, as DNA: TGTGCCAGCAGCCAGGGCGGGACTAGCTCCCACGAGCAGTACTTC. Its translation is CASSQGGTSSHEQYF.